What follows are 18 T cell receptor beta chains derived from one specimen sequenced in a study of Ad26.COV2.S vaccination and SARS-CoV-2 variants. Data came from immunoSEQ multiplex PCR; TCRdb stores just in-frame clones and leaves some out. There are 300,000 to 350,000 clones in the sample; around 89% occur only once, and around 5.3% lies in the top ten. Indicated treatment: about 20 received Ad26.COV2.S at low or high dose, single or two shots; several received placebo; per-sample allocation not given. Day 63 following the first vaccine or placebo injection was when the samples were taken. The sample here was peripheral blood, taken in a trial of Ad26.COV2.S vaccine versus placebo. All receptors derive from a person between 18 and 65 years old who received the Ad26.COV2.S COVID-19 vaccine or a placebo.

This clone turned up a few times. CDR3 in DNA: TGTGCCAGCTCTTTGGGGTGGGAGAACCTCTACGAGCAGTACTTC. Protein sequence: CASSLGWENLYEQYF. The V gene is TRBV28, the J gene TRBJ2-7, with D possibly matching TRBD2 (5 bases). Germline V gives CDR1 MDHEN, CDR2 SYDVKM. Trimming removed 8 bases from V and 3 bases from J, with 20 bases in between. The CDR3 loop spans 15 amino acids.

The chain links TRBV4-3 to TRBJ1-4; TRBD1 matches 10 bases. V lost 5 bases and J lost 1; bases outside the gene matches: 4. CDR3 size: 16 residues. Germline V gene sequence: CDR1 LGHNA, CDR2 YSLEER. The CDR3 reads CASSKGQGITNEKLFF. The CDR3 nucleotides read TGCGCCAGCAGCAAGGGACAGGGGATAACTAATGAAAAACTGTTTTTT.

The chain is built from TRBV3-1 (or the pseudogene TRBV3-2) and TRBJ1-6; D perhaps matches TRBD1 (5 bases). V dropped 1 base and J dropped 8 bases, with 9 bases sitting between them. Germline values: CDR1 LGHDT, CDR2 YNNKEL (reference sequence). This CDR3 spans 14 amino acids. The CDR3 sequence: CASSQGWGDSPLHF. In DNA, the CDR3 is TGTGCCAGCAGCCAAGGGTGGGGGGATTCACCCCTCCACTTT.

The CDR3 is CASSRRGVSEQYF. CDR3 coding DNA: TGTGCCAGCAGCCGTCGGGGAGTCTCCGAGCAGTACTTC. The chain couples TRBV5-4 to TRBJ2-7; tentatively, D is TRBD2 (5 bases). Germline lookup yields CDR1 SGHNT and CDR2 YYREEE (reference sequence). Trimming stripped 4 bases from V and 6 bases from J, with 14 bases between. The CDR3 is made up of 13 amino acids.

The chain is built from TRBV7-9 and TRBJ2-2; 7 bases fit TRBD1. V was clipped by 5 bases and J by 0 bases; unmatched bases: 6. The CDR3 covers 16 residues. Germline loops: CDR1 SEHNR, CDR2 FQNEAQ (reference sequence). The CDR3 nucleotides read TGTGCCAGCAGCCAAACCGGGACAGCGAACACCGGGGAGCTGTTTTTT. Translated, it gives CASSQTGTANTGELFF.

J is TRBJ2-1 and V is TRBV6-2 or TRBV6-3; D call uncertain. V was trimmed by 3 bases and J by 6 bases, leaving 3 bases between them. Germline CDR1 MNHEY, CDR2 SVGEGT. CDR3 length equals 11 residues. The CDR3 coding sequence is TGTGCCAGCAGTTATGCCAATGAGCAGTTCTTC. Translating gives CASSYANEQFF.

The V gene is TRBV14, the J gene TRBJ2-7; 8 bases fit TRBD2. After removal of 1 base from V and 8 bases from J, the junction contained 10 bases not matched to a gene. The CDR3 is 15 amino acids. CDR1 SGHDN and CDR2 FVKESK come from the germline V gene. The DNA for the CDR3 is TGTGCCAGCAGCCAAGGTCGGGGGGGCCAATCTAAGCAGTACTTC. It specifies CASSQGRGGQSKQYF.

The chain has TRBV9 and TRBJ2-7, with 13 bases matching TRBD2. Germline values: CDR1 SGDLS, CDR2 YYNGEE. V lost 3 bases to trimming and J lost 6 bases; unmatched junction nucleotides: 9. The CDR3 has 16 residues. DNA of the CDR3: TGTGCCAGCAGCGCGGGACTAGCGGGAACGTTGGTCGAGCAGTACTTC. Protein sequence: CASSAGLAGTLVEQYF.

Here the CDR3 DNA reads TGTGCCAGCAGCTTAACGGACGGTGAAGCTTTCTTT. It translates to CASSLTDGEAFF. The V gene is TRBV7-9, the J gene TRBJ1-1; no clear D. Germline CDR1 and CDR2: SEHNR and FQNEAQ (reference sequence). V dropped 2 bases and J dropped 7 bases, with 8 bases sitting between them. The CDR3 is 12 residues long.

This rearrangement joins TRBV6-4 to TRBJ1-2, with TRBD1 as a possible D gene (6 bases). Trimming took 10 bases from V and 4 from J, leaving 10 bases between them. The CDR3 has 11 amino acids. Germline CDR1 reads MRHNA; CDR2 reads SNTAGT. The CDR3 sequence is CAKTGPYGYTF. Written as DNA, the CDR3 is TGTGCCAAGACAGGTCCCTATGGCTACACCTTC.

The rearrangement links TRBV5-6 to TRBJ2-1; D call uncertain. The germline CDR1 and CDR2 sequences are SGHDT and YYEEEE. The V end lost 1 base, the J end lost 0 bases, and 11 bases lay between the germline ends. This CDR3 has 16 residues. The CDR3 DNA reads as TGTGCCAGCAGCTTGAGACCGATGAGCTCCTACAATGAGCAGTTCTTC. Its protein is CASSLRPMSSYNEQFF.

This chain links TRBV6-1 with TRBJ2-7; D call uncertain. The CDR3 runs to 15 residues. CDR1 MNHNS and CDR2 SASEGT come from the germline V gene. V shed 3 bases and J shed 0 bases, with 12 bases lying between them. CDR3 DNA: TGTGCCAGCAGTGAGTCGGGCTACAGCTCCTACGAGCAGTACTTC. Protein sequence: CASSESGYSSYEQYF.

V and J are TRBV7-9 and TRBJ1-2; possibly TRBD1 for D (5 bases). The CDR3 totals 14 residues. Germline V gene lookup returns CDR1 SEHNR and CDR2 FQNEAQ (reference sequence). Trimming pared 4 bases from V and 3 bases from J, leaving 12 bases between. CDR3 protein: CASSSGSGDYGYTF. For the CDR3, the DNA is TGTGCCAGCAGCTCCGGTTCGGGGGACTATGGCTACACCTTC.

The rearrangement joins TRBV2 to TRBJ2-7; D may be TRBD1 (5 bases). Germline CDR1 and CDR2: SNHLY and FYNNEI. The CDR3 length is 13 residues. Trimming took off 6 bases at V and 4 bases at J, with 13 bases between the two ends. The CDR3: CASRDIALYEQYF. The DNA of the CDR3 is TGTGCCAGCAGGGACATAGCTTTATACGAGCAGTACTTC.

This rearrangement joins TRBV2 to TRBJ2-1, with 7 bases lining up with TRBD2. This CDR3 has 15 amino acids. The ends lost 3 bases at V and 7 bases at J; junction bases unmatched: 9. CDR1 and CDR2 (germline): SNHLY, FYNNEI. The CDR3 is CASSEEGGSLNEQFF. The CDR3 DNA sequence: TGTGCCAGCAGTGAGGAGGGCGGGAGTCTAAATGAGCAGTTCTTC.

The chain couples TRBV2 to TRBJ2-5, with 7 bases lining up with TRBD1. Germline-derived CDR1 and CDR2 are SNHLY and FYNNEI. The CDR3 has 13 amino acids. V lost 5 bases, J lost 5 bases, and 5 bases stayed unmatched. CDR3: CASSYQGVETQYF. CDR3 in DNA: TGTGCCAGCAGTTATCAGGGGGTTGAGACCCAGTACTTC.

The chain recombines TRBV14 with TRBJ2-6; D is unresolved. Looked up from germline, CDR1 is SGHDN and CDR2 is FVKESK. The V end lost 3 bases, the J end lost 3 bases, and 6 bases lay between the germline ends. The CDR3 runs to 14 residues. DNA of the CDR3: TGTGCCAGCAGCCAGGGAAATGGGGCCAACGTCCTGACTTTC. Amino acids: CASSQGNGANVLTF.

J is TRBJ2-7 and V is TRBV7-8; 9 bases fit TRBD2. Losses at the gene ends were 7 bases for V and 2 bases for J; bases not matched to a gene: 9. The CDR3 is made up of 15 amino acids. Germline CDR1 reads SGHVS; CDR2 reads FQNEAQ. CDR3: CASIPVAGAPYEQYF. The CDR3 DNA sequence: TGTGCCAGCATCCCCGTAGCGGGAGCCCCCTACGAGCAGTACTTC.